Many counts were recorded for the clone carrying this TCR beta chain. The antigen is not known. The record originates from a study of molecular identifiers for immune sequencing clone quantification. Study results and caveats: Single-cell amounts of spiked Jurkat TCR RNA were reportedly detectable among approximately 1 million naive cells.

CDR3 size: 15 residues. CDR1 and CDR2 from the germline V gene are MNHNS and SASEGT. After removal of 6 bases from V and 4 bases from J, the junction contained 8 bases not matched to a gene. TCRdb passed the PCR reads through MiXCR, listing each CDR3 protein once. The repertoire holds about 300,000 distinct CDR3 sequences, with around 21% as singletons. With RNA at 10%, 30% or 50%, naive CD8 libraries came from approximately 20,000 to 980,000 sorted cells. The CD8+CD4-CCR7+CD45RA+ phenotype defined the sorted naive CD8 T cells. This clonotype was obtained from a human donor in good health. Some libraries in this study had Jurkat cell RNA spiked in. The chain carries TRBV6-1 and TRBJ2-1; TRBD2 agrees at 8 bases. The sequenced sample consisted of naive CD8+ T cells from blood, with Jurkat cell RNA spiked in. The subset here: FACS-sorted CD8+CD4-CCR7+CD45RA+ naive T cells. Here the CDR3 DNA reads TGTGCCAGCAGGGGCCCGGGGGGGCAATACAATGAGCAGTTCTTC. It yields the protein CASRGPGGQYNEQFF.